This T cell receptor beta chain was recovered during a study of blood T cell repertoires in COVID-19. Turning to the study itself: Samples came from the United States, Italy and Spain, spanning acute and convalescent COVID-19. PBMCs, B-cell-depleted T cells, or T cells were the source of the cDNA or gDNA that made up the material.

Trimming removed 5 bases from V and 4 bases from J, with 14 bases in between. CDR1 and CDR2 (germline): SEHNR, FQNEAQ (reference sequence). The CDR3 consists of 14 residues. Patients in Seattle were enrolled during active infection, then followed longitudinally. How the authors handled the data: Nucleated cell counts were estimated from reference gene primer amplification. The table came from immunoSEQ multiplex PCR; TCRdb's copy has only in-frame clones and leaves some out. For V, J and clone size, that table is used; D and trimming come from the DNA. The sample records about 230,000 clones, 65% to 90% being singletons.

The TCR was taken from a man in his fifties with COVID-19, enrolled during active disease. The chain has TRBV7-9 and TRBJ2-5, with D maybe TRBD1 (6 bases). The specimen was peripheral blood. The CDR3 is CASSPTGTRETQYF. The CDR3 nucleotides read TGTGCCAGCAGCCCAACAGGGACGAGAGAGACCCAGTACTTC.